Listed below are T cell receptor beta chains from one sample, sequenced in a study of CD8 T cells in Susac syndrome. TCRdb re-called the immunoSEQ multiplex PCR reads through MiXCR, storing one row per CDR3 protein. The sample lists 400,000 or so distinct CDR3 sequences; around 85% were seen once. Sequencing was performed on CD8+ T cells from PBMCs. The receptors here all came from a human donor with multiple sclerosis. CDR3s include the opening cysteine and the closing phenylalanine or tryptophan. D genes are given only for firm matches. Clone size, where shown, is once, few, many, or a class for clones that have expanded.

v_call	d_call	clone_size	j_call	cdr3_aa	cdr3_nt
TRBV19	-	few	TRBJ2-7	CASSIGGGTLYEQYF	TGTGCCAGTAGTATCGGAGGGGGAACACTGTACGAGCAGTACTTC
TRBV2	TRBD2	-	TRBJ2-1	CASSDPLAGVNEQFF	TGTGCCAGCAGTGATCCCCTAGCGGGAGTGAATGAGCAGTTCTTC
TRBV6-5	TRBD1	-	TRBJ1-5	CASSSDREENSNQPQHF	TGTGCCAGCAGTTCTGACAGGGAAGAAAATAGCAATCAGCCCCAGCATTTT
TRBV21-1	-	once	TRBJ2-3	CASSKGPSCTQYF	TGTGCCAGCAGCAAAGGGCCCTCATGCACGCAGTATTTT
TRBV2	-	-	TRBJ2-1	CASSLSRGGEFYNEQFF	TGTGCCAGCAGTCTATCGAGAGGGGGGGAGTTCTACAATGAGCAGTTCTTC
TRBV12-3/TRBV12-4	TRBD2	once	TRBJ2-7	CASSSHRGVGSYEQYF	TGTGCCAGCAGTTCCCACCGGGGGGTAGGGAGTTACGAGCAGTACTTC
TRBV19	TRBD2	once	TRBJ2-7	CASNCRRREPFYEQYF	TGTGCCAGTAATTGTCGTCGGCGGGAGCCCTTCTACGAGCAGTACTTC
TRBV11-2	-	few	TRBJ1-1	CASTTTEAFF	TGTGCCAGCACAACCACTGAAGCTTTCTTT
TRBV29-1	-	-	TRBJ1-1	CSVGRAAEAFF	TGCAGCGTTGGTAGGGCAGCTGAAGCTTTCTTT
TRBV6-2/TRBV6-3	-	-	TRBJ1-1	CASSFLGVGTEAFF	TGTGCCAGCAGTTTCCTCGGGGTGGGCACTGAAGCTTTCTTT
TRBV28	-	-	TRBJ1-2	CASSLTGLGAWTNYGYTF	TGTGCCAGCAGTTTGACAGGTCTGGGGGCTTGGACTAACTATGGCTACACCTTC
TRBV11-2	-	-	TRBJ2-2	CASSSLRGINTGELFF	TGTGCCAGCAGCTCCCTTCGGGGGATAAACACCGGGGAGCTGTTTTTT
TRBV19	TRBD1	-	TRBJ2-7	CASSIGTGLYEQYF	TGTGCCAGTAGTATTGGGACAGGGCTCTACGAGCAGTACTTC
TRBV5-6	TRBD2	-	TRBJ2-3	CASSHLGRGGTDTQYF	TGTGCCAGCAGCCATCTAGGTCGGGGGGGCACAGATACGCAGTATTTT
TRBV28	-	-	TRBJ2-4	CASSLRPNKNIQYF	TGTGCCAGCAGTTTGAGACCTAACAAAAACATTCAGTACTTC
TRBV11-2	-	-	TRBJ1-1	CASSLRELNTEAFF	TGTGCCAGCAGCTTAAGGGAGCTTAACACTGAAGCTTTCTTT
TRBV5-1	TRBD1	-	TRBJ2-1	CASSNGQGIGDEQFF	TGCGCCAGCAGCAATGGACAGGGGATCGGTGATGAGCAGTTCTTC
TRBV6-1	-	-	TRBJ2-7	CASSAGGGEAYEQYF	TGTGCCAGCAGTGCAGGGGGAGGAGAGGCCTACGAGCAGTACTTC
TRBV2	TRBD1	-	TRBJ1-4	CASREGGNEKLFF	TGTGCCAGCAGGGAAGGGGGCAATGAAAAACTGTTTTTT
TRBV7-3	-	-	TRBJ2-6	CASSLIASIYSGANVLTF	TGTGCCAGCAGCTTAATCGCGAGCATTTACTCTGGGGCCAACGTCCTGACTTTC
TRBV7-9	-	-	TRBJ2-3	CASIPPLGGSDTQYF	TGTGCCAGCATCCCCCCGTTGGGAGGATCAGATACGCAGTATTTT
TRBV7-6	-	-	TRBJ1-2	CASSLAPDNYGYTF	TGTGCCAGCAGCTTAGCCCCGGATAACTATGGCTACACCTTC
TRBV6-2/TRBV6-3	-	few	TRBJ2-1	CASSYGGWEQFF	TGTGCCAGCAGTTACGGGGGGTGGGAGCAGTTCTTC
TRBV7-9	-	-	TRBJ2-1	CASSSLPRVFGEQFF	TGTGCCAGCAGCTCCCTCCCTCGAGTGTTTGGCGAGCAGTTCTTC